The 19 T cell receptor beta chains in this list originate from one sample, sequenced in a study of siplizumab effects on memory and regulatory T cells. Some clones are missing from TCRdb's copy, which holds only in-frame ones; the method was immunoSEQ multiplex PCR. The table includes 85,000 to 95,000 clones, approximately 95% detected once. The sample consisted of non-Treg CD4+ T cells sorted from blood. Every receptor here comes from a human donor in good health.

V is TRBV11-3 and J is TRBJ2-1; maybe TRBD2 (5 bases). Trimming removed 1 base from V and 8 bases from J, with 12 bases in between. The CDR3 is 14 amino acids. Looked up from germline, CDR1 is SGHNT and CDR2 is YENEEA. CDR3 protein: CASSLGGSTYEQFF. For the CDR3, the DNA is TGTGCCAGCAGCTTAGGTGGGAGTACGTATGAGCAGTTCTTC.

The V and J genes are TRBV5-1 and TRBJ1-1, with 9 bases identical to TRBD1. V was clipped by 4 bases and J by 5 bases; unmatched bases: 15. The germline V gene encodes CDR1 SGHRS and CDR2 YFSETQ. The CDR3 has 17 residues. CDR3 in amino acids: CASSPGTGLWAGTEAFF. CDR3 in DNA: TGCGCCAGCAGCCCCGGGACAGGGCTTTGGGCGGGGACTGAAGCTTTCTTT.

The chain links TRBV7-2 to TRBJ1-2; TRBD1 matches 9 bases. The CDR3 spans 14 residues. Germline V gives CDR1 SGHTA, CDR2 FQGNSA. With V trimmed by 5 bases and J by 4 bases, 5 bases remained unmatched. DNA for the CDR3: TGTGCCAGCAGCCCGGACAGGGGAGGCTATGGCTACACCTTC. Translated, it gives CASSPDRGGYGYTF. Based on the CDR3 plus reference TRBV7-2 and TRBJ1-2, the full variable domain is GAGVSQSPSNKVTEKGKDVELRCDPISGHTALYWYRQSLGQGLEFLIYFQGNSAPDKSGLPSDRFSAERTGGSVSTLTIQRTQQEDSAVYLCASSPDRGGYGYTFGSGTRLTVV.

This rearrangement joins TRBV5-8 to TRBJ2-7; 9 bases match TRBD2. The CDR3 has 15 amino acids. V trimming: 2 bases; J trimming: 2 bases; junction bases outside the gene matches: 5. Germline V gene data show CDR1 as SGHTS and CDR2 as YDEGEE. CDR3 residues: CASSLWASGTYEQYF. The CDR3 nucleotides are TGTGCCAGCAGCTTATGGGCTAGCGGGACCTACGAGCAGTACTTC.

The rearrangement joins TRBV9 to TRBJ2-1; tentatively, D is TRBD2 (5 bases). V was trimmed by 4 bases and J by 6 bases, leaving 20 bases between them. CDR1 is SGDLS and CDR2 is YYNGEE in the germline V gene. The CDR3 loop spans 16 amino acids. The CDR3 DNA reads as TGTGCCAGCAGCACCACCCGGGGAGCCACCGGCAATGAGCAGTTCTTC. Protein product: CASSTTRGATGNEQFF.

The CDR3 is CASSLGPGDGEAFF. CDR3 nucleotide sequence: TGCGCCAGCAGCCTTGGACCAGGCGACGGTGAAGCTTTCTTT. The chain couples TRBV5-1 to TRBJ1-1; D not resolved. The CDR3 is made up of 14 amino acids. Trimming shortened V by 4 bases and J by 7 bases, and 17 bases separated the two germline ends. Per the germline V gene, CDR1 is SGHRS and CDR2 is YFSETQ.

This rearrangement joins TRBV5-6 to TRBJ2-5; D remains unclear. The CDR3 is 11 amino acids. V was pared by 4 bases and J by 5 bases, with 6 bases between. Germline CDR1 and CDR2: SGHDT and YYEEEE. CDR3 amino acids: CASSRSETQYF. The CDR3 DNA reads TGTGCCAGCAGCCGGAGCGAGACCCAGTACTTC.

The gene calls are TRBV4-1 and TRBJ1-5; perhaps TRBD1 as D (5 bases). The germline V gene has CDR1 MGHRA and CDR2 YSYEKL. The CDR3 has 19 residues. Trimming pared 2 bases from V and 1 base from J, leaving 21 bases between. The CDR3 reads CASSQRPVTEDLSNQPQHF. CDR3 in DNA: TGCGCCAGCAGCCAACGACCTGTGACAGAGGACTTGAGCAATCAGCCCCAGCATTTT.

The CDR3 DNA is TGTGCCAGCAGCTCGAGGTGGGACAGGGAGAGCTCTGGGGCCAACGTCCTGACTTTC. Its translation: CASSSRWDRESSGANVLTF. The rearrangement uses TRBV7-2 and TRBJ2-6, with 9 bases identical to TRBD1. The CDR3 extends over 19 amino acids. V was pared by 4 bases and J by 0 bases, with 10 bases of the junction left unmatched. The germline gives CDR1 SGHTA, CDR2 FQGNSA. Looking up the rest from reference TRBV7-2 and TRBJ2-6 gives the full variable domain: GAGVSQSPSNKVTEKGKDVELRCDPISGHTALYWYRQSLGQGLEFLIYFQGNSAPDKSGLPSDRFSAERTGGSVSTLTIQRTQQEDSAVYLCASSSRWDRESSGANVLTFGAGSRLTVL.

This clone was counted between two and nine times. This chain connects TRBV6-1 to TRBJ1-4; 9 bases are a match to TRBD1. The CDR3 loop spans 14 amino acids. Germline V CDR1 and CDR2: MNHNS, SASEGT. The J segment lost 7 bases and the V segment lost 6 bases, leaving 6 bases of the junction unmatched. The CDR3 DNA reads TGTGCCAGCAGAACAGGGGGCGCGGGTGAAAAACTGTTTTTT. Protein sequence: CASRTGGAGEKLFF.

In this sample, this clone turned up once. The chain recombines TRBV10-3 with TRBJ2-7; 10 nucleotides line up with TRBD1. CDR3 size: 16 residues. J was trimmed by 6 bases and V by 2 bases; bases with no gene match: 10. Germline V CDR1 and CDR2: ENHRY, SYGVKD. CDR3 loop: CAISERTGGENGEQYF. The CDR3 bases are TGTGCCATCAGTGAGAGGACAGGGGGGGAAAATGGCGAGCAGTACTTC.

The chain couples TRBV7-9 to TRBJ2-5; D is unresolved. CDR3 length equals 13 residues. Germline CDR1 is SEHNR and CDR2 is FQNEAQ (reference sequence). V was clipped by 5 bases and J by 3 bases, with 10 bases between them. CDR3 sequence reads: CASSQSWKETQYF. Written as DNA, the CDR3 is TGTGCCAGCAGCCAGAGTTGGAAAGAGACCCAGTACTTC. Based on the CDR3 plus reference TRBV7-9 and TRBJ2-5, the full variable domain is DTGVSQNPRHKITKRGQNVTFRCDPISEHNRLYWYRQTLGQGPEFLTYFQNEAQLEKSRLLSDRFSAERPKGSFSTLEIQRTEQGDSAMYLCASSQSWKETQYFGPGTRLLVL.

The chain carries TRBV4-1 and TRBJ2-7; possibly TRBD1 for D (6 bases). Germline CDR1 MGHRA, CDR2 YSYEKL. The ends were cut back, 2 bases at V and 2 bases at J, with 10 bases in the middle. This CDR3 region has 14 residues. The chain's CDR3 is CASSQNRVTYEQYF. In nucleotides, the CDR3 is TGCGCCAGCAGCCAAAACAGGGTAACCTACGAGCAGTACTTC.

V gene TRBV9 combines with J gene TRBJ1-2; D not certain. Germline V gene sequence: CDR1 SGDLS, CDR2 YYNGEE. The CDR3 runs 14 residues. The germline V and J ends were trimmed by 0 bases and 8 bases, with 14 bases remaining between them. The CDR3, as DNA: TGTGCCAGCAGCGTAGAGGACGGGTTCAGAGGCTACACCTTC. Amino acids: CASSVEDGFRGYTF. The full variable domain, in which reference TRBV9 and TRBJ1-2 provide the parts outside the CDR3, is DSGVTQTPKHLITATGQRVTLRCSPRSGDLSVYWYQQSLDQGLQFLIQYYNGEERAKGNILERFSAQQFPDLHSELNLSSLELGDSALYFCASSVEDGFRGYTFGSGTRLTVV.

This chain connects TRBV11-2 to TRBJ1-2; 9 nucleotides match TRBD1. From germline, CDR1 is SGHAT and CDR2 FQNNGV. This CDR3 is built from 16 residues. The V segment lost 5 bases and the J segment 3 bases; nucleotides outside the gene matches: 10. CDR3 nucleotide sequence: TGTGCCAGCAGCCAGGGACAGGGCTTAACGGACTATGGCTACACCTTC. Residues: CASSQGQGLTDYGYTF.

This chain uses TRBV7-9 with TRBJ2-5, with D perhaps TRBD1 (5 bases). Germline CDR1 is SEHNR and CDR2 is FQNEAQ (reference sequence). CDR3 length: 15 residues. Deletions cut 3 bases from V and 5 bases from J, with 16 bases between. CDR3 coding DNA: TGTGCCAGCAGCTTCCAGGGATGGATGGCGGAGACCCAGTACTTC. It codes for CASSFQGWMAETQYF.

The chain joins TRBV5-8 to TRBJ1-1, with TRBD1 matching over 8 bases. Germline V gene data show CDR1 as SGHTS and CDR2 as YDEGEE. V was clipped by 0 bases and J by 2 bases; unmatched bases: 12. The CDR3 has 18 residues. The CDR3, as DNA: TGTGCCAGCAGCTTGGCCTTTGCAGGGGGCGCAGGCAACACTGAAGCTTTCTTT. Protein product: CASSLAFAGGAGNTEAFF.

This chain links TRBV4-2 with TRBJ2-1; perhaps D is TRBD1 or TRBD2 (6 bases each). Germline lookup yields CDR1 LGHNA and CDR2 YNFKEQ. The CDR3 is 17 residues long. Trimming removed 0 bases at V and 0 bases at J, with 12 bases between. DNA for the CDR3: TGTGCCAGCAGCCAAGAGGGGGCGGGGAGCTCCTACAATGAGCAGTTCTTC. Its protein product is CASSQEGAGSSYNEQFF.

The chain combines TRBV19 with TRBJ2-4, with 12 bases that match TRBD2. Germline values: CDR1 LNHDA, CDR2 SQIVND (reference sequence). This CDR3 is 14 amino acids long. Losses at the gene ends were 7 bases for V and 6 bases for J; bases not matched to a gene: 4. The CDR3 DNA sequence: TGTGCCAGTACCCTAGCGGGAGGGGGAAACATTCAGTACTTC. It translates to CASTLAGGGNIQYF. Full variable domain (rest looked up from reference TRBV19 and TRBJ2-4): DGGITQSPKYLFRKEGQNVTLSCEQNLNHDAMYWYRQDPGQGLRLIYYSQIVNDFQKGDIAEGYSVSREKKESFPLTVTSAQKNPTAFYLCASTLAGGGNIQYFGAGTRLSVL.